Reported below is one TCR beta chain. What it recognizes is unknown. The germline V gene encodes CDR1 SGHVS and CDR2 FNYEAQ. This CDR3 region has 13 residues. Between the trimmed V and J ends, which lost 2 bases and 2 bases, there was a span of 7 bases. TCRdb's copy holds only in-frame clones and misses some; the assay was immunoSEQ multiplex PCR. Of 50,000 to 65,000 clones in the sample, 80% to 90% were seen once. This sample was taken from a study of OX40 agonist ivuxolimab in advanced cancers. Study-level background: Dose-escalation patients were diagnosed with hepatocellular carcinoma, melanoma, renal cell cancer or head and neck cancer. Age averaged about 60 years (range roughly 23 to 79), and 80% to 90% were male.

Study-wide points: Some nonresponders additionally presented with little normalized T-cell clonal expansion. Determination of antigen specificity was not performed for the expanded peripheral T cells.

The genes are TRBV7-6 and TRBJ2-7; D gene unclear. Sequenced here: CD4+ or CD8+ T cells sorted from blood, sampled in a trial of the OX40 agonist ivuxolimab. This TCR was sampled from an adult with an advanced solid tumor such as melanoma, head and neck, liver or kidney cancer. The DNA of the CDR3 is TGTGCCAGCAGCTTATGGCAGGCCTACGAGCAGTACTTC. As protein: CASSLWQAYEQYF.